These T cell receptor beta chains were read from a single sample in a study of T cell changes during pregnancy in multiple sclerosis. The repertoire was sequenced with immunoSEQ multiplex PCR; TCRdb's copy has only in-frame clones and lacks some. The data hold tens of thousands of clones, with around nine tenths observed a single time. The specimen comprised peripheral blood, sampled in the third trimester of pregnancy. The receptors derive from a female donor with multiple sclerosis, enrolled in a pregnancy study. Each CDR3 is given with its conserved first and last residue. A D gene is named only where the DNA matches it firmly. Part of the rows lack a size; the others show once, few, many or a class for expanded clones.

v_gene	d_gene	j_gene	abundance	CDR3nt	CDR3aa
TRBV19	TRBD2	TRBJ2-5	.	TGTGCCAGTATGCTAGCGGGAGCAGAGACCCAGTACTTC	CASMLAGAETQYF
TRBV6-5	TRBD1	TRBJ1-2	once	TGTGCCAGCAGCACCAGGGGGACATCAGGCGATGGCTACACCTTC	CASSTRGTSGDGYTF
TRBV5-1	TRBD2	TRBJ2-3	.	TGCGCCAGCAGCTTAGCGGGAGGGTACACAGATACGCAGTATTTT	CASSLAGGYTDTQYF
TRBV5-6	TRBD1	TRBJ1-2	.	TGTGCCAGCAGCCAGGACAGGGTTTATGGCTACACCTTC	CASSQDRVYGYTF
TRBV27	.	TRBJ1-1	.	TGTGCCAGCAGTAGTCAGGGTATGAACACTGAAGCTTTCTTT	CASSSQGMNTEAFF
TRBV6-6	TRBD1	TRBJ2-1	.	TGTGCCACCATTGAGACAGGGAACAATGAGCAGTTCTTC	CATIETGNNEQFF
TRBV18	.	TRBJ2-5	.	TGTGCCAGCTCACCACCCAGCCAAGAGACCCAGTACTTC	CASSPPSQETQYF
TRBV4-3	.	TRBJ1-6	.	TGCGCCAGCAGCCATCAAGAGGGGGATTCACCCCTCCACTTT	CASSHQEGDSPLHF
TRBV19	.	TRBJ2-1	.	TGTGCCAGTAGTACGGGTCACAGGTACAATGAGCAGTTCTTC	CASSTGHRYNEQFF
TRBV28	TRBD1	TRBJ1-4	once	TGTGCCAGCAGCCTCTCAGGGGGGTCAAATGAAAAACTGTTTTTT	CASSLSGGSNEKLFF
TRBV7-9	TRBD2	TRBJ2-4	.	TGTGCCAGCAGCTTACCCTCTAGCGGGAGCGCCCTAAACATTCAGTACTTC	CASSLPSSGSALNIQYF
TRBV6-4	TRBD2	TRBJ2-7	once	TGTGCCAGCAGTTGGACTAGCGGGAGTGGTGTGCAGTACTTC	CASSWTSGSGVQYF
TRBV7-9	TRBD2	TRBJ2-7	.	TGTGCCAGCAGCCCGCGGGAGGGCCTAGGGAACGAGCAGTACTTC	CASSPREGLGNEQYF
TRBV5-1	TRBD2	TRBJ2-1	.	TGCGCCAGCACCAATGTAGCGGGGGCGACCTACAATGAGCAGTTCTTC	CASTNVAGATYNEQFF
TRBV5-1	TRBD1	TRBJ1-1	.	TGCGCCAGCAGCTTGGGGGGAGCCGGGACAGGGAAGAGGTGGACTGAAGCTTTCTTT	CASSLGGAGTGKRWTEAFF
TRBV11-2	.	TRBJ1-2	.	TGTGCCAGCAGCCACAAGGGACATACAAACTATGGCTACACCTTC	CASSHKGHTNYGYTF
TRBV30	.	TRBJ2-6	.	TGTGCCTGCTTTGAGGGTGGTGGGGCCAACGTCCTGACTTTC	CACFEGGGANVLTF
TRBV9	.	TRBJ2-1	.	TGTGCCAGCAGCCCTAAACGGGTGGAGGGAGCGGGCAATGAGCAGTTCTTC	CASSPKRVEGAGNEQFF
TRBV5-5	.	TRBJ2-7	.	TGTGCCAGCAGCTTGGTAGGCGGGATGAACTACGAGCAGTACTTC	CASSLVGGMNYEQYF
TRBV6-6	.	TRBJ1-1	.	TGTGCCAGCAGTCCTCAGGGTCCGAACACTGAAGCTTTCTTT	CASSPQGPNTEAFF
TRBV13	TRBD1	TRBJ1-6	.	TGTGCCAGCAGCTCCGGACAGGGATTAGGCAGTTCACCCCTCCACTTT	CASSSGQGLGSSPLHF
TRBV5-4	.	TRBJ1-1	once	TGTGCCAGCAGCCCCCGTAGGAACACTGAAGCTTTCTTT	CASSPRRNTEAFF
TRBV6-6	.	TRBJ2-7	.	TGTGCCAGCGTGGCGGGAACTCACTACGAGCAGTACTTC	CASVAGTHYEQYF
TRBV7-8	TRBD2	TRBJ2-7	.	TGTGCCAGCAGCCACCTAGCGGGAGGGCCAAACGAGCAGTACTTC	CASSHLAGGPNEQYF
TRBV30	.	TRBJ1-4	few	TGTGCCTGGAGTGTACAGGCAGCGGGACTGTTTTTT	CAWSVQAAGLFF
TRBV4-3	.	TRBJ1-1	.	TGCGCCAGCAGCCAAGAAGCGGGGACTGAAGCTTTCTTT	CASSQEAGTEAFF
TRBV7-9	TRBD2	TRBJ2-1	.	TGTGCCAGCAGCCTTCGACTAGCGGAGTACAATGAGCAGTTCTTC	CASSLRLAEYNEQFF
TRBV9	.	TRBJ2-2	.	TGTGCCAGCAGGCCCACAGGTTCTTGGGAGCTGTTTTTT	CASRPTGSWELFF
TRBV19	TRBD2	TRBJ2-1	.	TGTGCCAGTAGTATCCTAGCGGGTGAGACCAATGAGCAGTTCTTC	CASSILAGETNEQFF
TRBV7-9	.	TRBJ2-5	.	TGTGCCAGCAGCTTTATATTTCCAGAGACCCAGTACTTC	CASSFIFPETQYF
TRBV6-1	TRBD1	TRBJ1-2	.	TGTGCCAGCAGCCCGACAGGGGCCGAAAACTATGGCTACACCTTC	CASSPTGAENYGYTF
TRBV30	.	TRBJ2-2	once	TGTGCCTGGAGTGTCATGAACACCGGGGAGCTGTTTTTT	CAWSVMNTGELFF
TRBV28	.	TRBJ2-5	.	TGTGCCAGCAGGACACCAGGGGCGAGGGAGACCCAGTACTTC	CASRTPGARETQYF
TRBV5-4	TRBD2	TRBJ2-1	.	TGTGCCAGCAGCCAGACGGCGGGAGCTCTCAATGAGCAGTTCTTC	CASSQTAGALNEQFF
TRBV18	.	TRBJ1-1	.	TGTGCCAGCTCACCACGGACAGCCACAGAAGCTTTCTTT	CASSPRTATEAFF
TRBV4-2	.	TRBJ2-1	.	TGTGCCAGCAGCCAAGTAGCAGTGCCGGGGCAGTTCTTC	CASSQVAVPGQFF
TRBV5-6	TRBD1	TRBJ2-7	.	TGTGCCAGCAGCTGGGACAGGGGCTCCTACGAGCAGTACTTC	CASSWDRGSYEQYF
TRBV6-1	TRBD1	TRBJ1-4	.	TGTGCCAGCAGTGAAGACGTTCAGGGGGCGCAGGATGAAAAACTGTTTTTT	CASSEDVQGAQDEKLFF
TRBV11-3	.	TRBJ2-2	.	TGTGCCAGCAGCTTAGCGGGAGCCACCGGGGAGCTGTTTTTT	CASSLAGATGELFF
TRBV5-1	.	TRBJ1-1	.	TGCGCCAGCAGCCTTAATTACCCAGGGATCGCTGAAGCTTTCTTT	CASSLNYPGIAEAFF
TRBV4-1	TRBD1	TRBJ1-2	.	TGCGCCAGCAGCCAGCCTCGTACAGGGGCTTCCTATGGCTACACCTTC	CASSQPRTGASYGYTF